This T cell receptor (beta chain) originates from a study of regulatory T cells in long-lasting Graves disease. This clonotype was detected ten times or more. This CDR3 has 13 residues. The V end lost 5 bases, the J end lost 12 bases, and 17 bases lay between the germline ends. Germline CDR1 is LNHDA and CDR2 is SQIVND (reference sequence). Researchers made TCR beta libraries by using iRepertoire HTBI primers and running Arm-PCR on CDR3 regions. TCRdb re-called the multiplex PCR reads through MiXCR, storing one row per CDR3 protein. Among about 500,000 distinct CDR3 sequences listed, about 16% were seen once. The time point: newly diagnosed GD, antithyroid drugs for less than 3 months. RNA from PBMCs was the source of the TCR library. This sample was shared with a second study, whose subject was T cells in Graves' hyperthyroidism and ophthalmopathy. That study reports: Median prediction lead before ophthalmopathy onset was 6.5 months with the model.

The source was peripheral blood mononuclear cells (PBMCs), collected at new diagnosis, from a patient treated with antithyroid drugs. The clonotype originates from a man aged 35 to 55 with Graves disease. This chain joins TRBV19 and TRBJ2-1; D is possibly TRBD2 (5 bases). DNA of the CDR3: TGTGCCAGTAGTGAAGATCCCGGGGTAGGGCAGTTCTTC. Its translation: CASSEDPGVGQFF. The full variable domain, completed using reference TRBV19 and TRBJ2-1, is DGGITQSPKYLFRKEGQNVTLSCEQNLNHDAMYWYRQDPGQGLRLIYYSQIVNDFQKGDIAEGYSVSREKKESFPLTVTSAQKNPTAFYLCASSEDPGVGQFFGPGTRLTVL.